A selection of T cell receptor beta chains follows, all from one sample in a study of shared clonotypes between healthy human individuals. Data came from immunoSEQ multiplex PCR; TCRdb stores just in-frame clones and leaves some out. The repertoire holds under 1,100,000 clones, with approximately 68% as singletons. Sample: memory CD4+ T cells sorted from blood. The receptor source for this set is a man in his late teens or twenties in good health. The CDR3 runs from the conserved cysteine through the conserved F or W.

v_call,cdr3_aa
TRBV28,CASSTAGGHNSPLHF
TRBV18,CASSREASEAFF
TRBV11-3,CASSSLGPDTQYF
TRBV6-6,CASTPWDRGFYEQYF
TRBV2,CASRRQGFYGYTF
TRBV10-3,CAISEGGPGELFF
TRBV27,CASSFREADTQYF
TRBV19,CASSGGDRKPTNF
TRBV19,CASSMRDPNTEAFF
TRBV7-2,CASSPDRFTGELFF
TRBV29-1,CSVGRTDTEAFF
TRBV4-1,CASSQEQGGPYGYTF
TRBV6-5,CASSFDNNYGYTF
TRBV2,CASSGGGSGNTGELFF
TRBV19,CASSIPGHNYGYTF
TRBV7-2,CASSLYGPSYEQYF
TRBV18,CASSPPAPLREQYF
TRBV14,CASSRGAYGYTF
TRBV4-1,CASSQALAGGSYEQYF
TRBV6-5,CASSTRTGRNEQYF
TRBV10-3,CATRIGSVGERGSYNEQFF
TRBV7-2,CASSLGAGETQYF
TRBV11-3,CASSTGQAEVQYF
TRBV9,CASSVAPILSYNEQFF
TRBV30,CAWSGGPRVNQPQHF
TRBV14,CASSQEGWRGAEAFF
TRBV11-2,CASSLAEGQGRNYGYTF
TRBV30,CAWSPGGRGEAFF
TRBV19,CASSIGTGPGANVLTF
TRBV19,CASSMKTSGVLSYEQYF
TRBV6-5,CATLREGAKNYGYTF
TRBV5-1,CASSLGGTGELFF
TRBV21-1,CASSNDRGRSRVQYF
TRBV10-3,CAISAQGPYGYTF
TRBV7-9,CASSLGSFNIDTQYF
TRBV6-1,CASSRYAEKLFF
TRBV5-1,CASSPGQGREKLFF
TRBV11-2,CASSLVVVGGRETQYF
TRBV19,CASSIGGDNSPLHF
TRBV7-3,CASSPRGAAGNEQFF
TRBV6-4,CASSRTSPDTQYF
TRBV14,CASSQGRRSTDTQYF
TRBV7-3,CASSLVSGGHNEQFF
TRBV5-3,CARSLFSGQYSYNEQFF
TRBV7-8,CASSDPIRETQYF
TRBV19,CASSTRDRTNEKLFF
TRBV19,CASTWTGASSYNEQFF
TRBV9,CASSVAEGTQYF
TRBV19,CASSISGGAAKYNEQFF
TRBV2,CASRGQTVNYGYTF
TRBV6-1,CASSEGYNTEAFF
TRBV15,CATSRDGQVNSNQPQHF
TRBV6-4,CASSDSRPGRGSYEQYF
TRBV5-1,CASSPSMDRGTEAFF
TRBV2,CASSRLAEPLREEQYF
TRBV29-1,CSAVLGTIYF
TRBV14,CASSQGGPSTDTQYF